The T cell receptor (beta chain) under discussion was sequenced for a study of identifying expanded T cells in peripheral blood. Study-wide findings and caveats: Technical replicates showed roughly 1.2 changed clones; two weeks 15 to 20; four weeks 19.

Some clones are missing from TCRdb's copy, which holds only in-frame ones; the method was immunoSEQ multiplex PCR. The table has 120,000 or so clones, 84% seen once. Notes on this clone: Its specificity is not known.

V was clipped by 5 bases and J by 3 bases, with 9 bases between them. Germline values: CDR1 LNHDA, CDR2 SQIVND (reference sequence). This CDR3 is built from 13 residues. No infections or other immune events were documented during collection. The receptor comes from a person aged 18 to 75 in good health. Source material: blood. The chain has TRBV19 and TRBJ2-3; D unclear. For the CDR3, the DNA is TGTGCCAGTAGTGTACAGACGACAGATACGCAGTATTTT. Its translation is CASSVQTTDTQYF.